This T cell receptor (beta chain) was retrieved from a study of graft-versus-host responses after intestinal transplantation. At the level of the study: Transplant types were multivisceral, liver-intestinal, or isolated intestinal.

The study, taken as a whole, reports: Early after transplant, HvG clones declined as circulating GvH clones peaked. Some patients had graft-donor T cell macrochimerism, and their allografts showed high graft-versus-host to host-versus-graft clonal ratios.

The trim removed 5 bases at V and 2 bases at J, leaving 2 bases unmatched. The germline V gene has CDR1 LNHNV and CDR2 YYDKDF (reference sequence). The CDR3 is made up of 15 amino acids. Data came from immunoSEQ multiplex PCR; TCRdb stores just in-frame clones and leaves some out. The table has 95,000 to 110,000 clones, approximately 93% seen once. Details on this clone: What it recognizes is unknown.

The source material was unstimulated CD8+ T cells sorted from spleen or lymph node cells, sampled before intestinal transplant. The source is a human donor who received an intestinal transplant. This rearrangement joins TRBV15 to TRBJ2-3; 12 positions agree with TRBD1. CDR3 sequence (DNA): TGTGCCACCAGCGGGGACAGGGGGCACACAGATACGCAGTATTTT. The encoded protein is CATSGDRGHTDTQYF.